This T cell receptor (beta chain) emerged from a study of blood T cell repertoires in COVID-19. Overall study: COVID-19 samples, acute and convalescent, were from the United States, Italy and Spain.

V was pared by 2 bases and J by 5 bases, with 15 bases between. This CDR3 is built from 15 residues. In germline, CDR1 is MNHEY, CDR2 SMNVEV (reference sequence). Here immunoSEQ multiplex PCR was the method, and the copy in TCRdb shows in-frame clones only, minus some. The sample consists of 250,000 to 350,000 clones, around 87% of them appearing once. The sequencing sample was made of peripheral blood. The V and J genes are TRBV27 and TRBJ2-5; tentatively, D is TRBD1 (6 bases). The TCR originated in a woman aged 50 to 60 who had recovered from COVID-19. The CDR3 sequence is CASSLKTGSWETQYF. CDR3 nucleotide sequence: TGTGCCAGCAGTTTAAAGACAGGATCTTGGGAGACCCAGTACTTC.